The next 14 T cell receptor beta chains were all read from a single sample in a study of blood T cell repertoires in COVID-19. Libraries were prepared by immunoSEQ multiplex PCR; TCRdb keeps only in-frame clonotypes and omits some of them. The sample lists around 58,000 clones, around 80% occurring once. Sequencing was performed on PBMCs or T cells enriched from blood (not recorded which). The receptors stem from a woman in her forties with acute COVID-19.

V gene TRBV3-1 (or the pseudogene TRBV3-2) combines with J gene TRBJ1-3, with D tentatively TRBD1 (6 bases). The CDR3 spans 20 residues. V was shortened by 3 bases and J by 0 bases, with 24 bases between the two germline ends. CDR1 LGHDT and CDR2 YNNKEL come from the germline V gene (reference sequence). This CDR3 reads CASSQKYLLETGLSGNTIYF. DNA of the CDR3: TGTGCCAGCAGCCAGAAATACCTACTGGAGACAGGTCTCTCTGGAAACACCATATATTTT.

The rearrangement uses TRBV27 and TRBJ2-2; 9 nucleotides align to TRBD1. The CDR3 extends over 16 amino acids. V lost 4 bases and J lost 1; bases outside the gene matches: 4. Germline CDR1 reads MNHEY; CDR2 reads SMNVEV (reference sequence). Here the CDR3 reads CASSWDRALNTGELFF. CDR3 bases: TGTGCCAGCAGTTGGGACAGGGCCCTGAACACCGGGGAGCTGTTTTTT.

The chain has TRBV10-3 and TRBJ2-1; TRBD2 agrees at 11 bases. Trimming removed 7 bases from V and 0 bases from J; junction bases left unmatched: 5. Germline-derived CDR1 and CDR2 are ENHRY and SYGVKD. The CDR3 extends over 16 amino acids. DNA for the CDR3: TGTGCCATCAACCGACTAGCGGGGAGCTCCTACAATGAGCAGTTCTTC. This encodes CAINRLAGSSYNEQFF.

The chain couples TRBV6-5 to TRBJ1-4; 8 bases are a match to TRBD1. Germline CDR1 is MNHEY and CDR2 is SVGAGI. The CDR3 loop spans 14 amino acids. J lost 4 bases, V lost 6 bases, and 4 bases had no gene match. The CDR3 nucleotides read TGTGCCAGCAGACCTACAGGGGGTAATGAAAAACTGTTTTTT. This gives the protein CASRPTGGNEKLFF.

The V and J genes are TRBV7-9 and TRBJ2-7, with 9 bases lining up with TRBD1. Per the germline V gene, CDR1 is SEHNR and CDR2 is FQNEAQ (reference sequence). This CDR3 region has 19 residues. Trimming took 5 bases from V and 1 from J; bases not matched to a gene: 18. The CDR3 here is CASSQVSVRAGQGSYEQYV. In DNA, the CDR3 is TGTGCCAGCAGCCAAGTGTCCGTACGAGCCGGACAGGGGTCCTACGAGCAGTACGTC.

This chain joins TRBV19 and TRBJ1-1; TRBD1 might be the D (5 bases). V lost 5 bases, J lost 3 bases, and 10 bases lay in between. The CDR3 has 13 amino acids. Looked up from germline, CDR1 is LNHDA and CDR2 is SQIVND (reference sequence). The CDR3 nucleotides read TGTGCCAGTAGTTCAGACAGATACACTGAAGCTTTCTTT. This encodes CASSSDRYTEAFF.

This clone was observed once. The chain uses TRBV7-3 and TRBJ2-1, with 10 bases fitting TRBD2. V was pared by 2 bases and J by 6 bases, with 4 bases of the junction left unmatched. CDR1 and CDR2 from the germline V gene are SGHTA and FQGTGA. CDR3 length equals 15 residues. The CDR3 loop reads CASSLSSGSSNEQFF. CDR3 sequence (DNA): TGTGCCAGCAGCTTATCTAGCGGGAGTAGCAATGAGCAGTTCTTC.

This chain links TRBV6-5 with TRBJ1-3; D unresolved. The ends were cut back, 7 bases at V and 0 bases at J, with 13 bases in the middle. CDR3 length: 15 amino acids. The germline V gene has CDR1 MNHEY and CDR2 SVGAGI. The CDR3 here is CASIFWADSGNTIYF. In DNA, the CDR3 is TGTGCCAGCATTTTCTGGGCAGACTCTGGAAACACCATATATTTT.

This clone was counted between two and nine times. V usage is TRBV7-6 and J usage is TRBJ1-4; a weak D match, TRBD1 (5 bases). Trimming took 5 bases from V and 8 from J, leaving 9 bases between them. The CDR3 is 12 amino acids. From germline, CDR1 is SGHVS and CDR2 FNYEAQ. The CDR3 nucleotides are TGTGCCAGCAGCCCGCGGGGGGAAAAACTGTTTTTT. This gives the protein CASSPRGEKLFF.

V and J are TRBV19 and TRBJ2-3, with 7 bases fitting TRBD2. V was clipped by 7 bases and J by 5 bases; unmatched bases: 12. The germline V gene has CDR1 LNHDA and CDR2 SQIVND (reference sequence). CDR3 length: 15 residues. The CDR3 is CASNSWAGAGDTQYF. CDR3 bases: TGTGCCAGTAATAGCTGGGCGGGAGCTGGAGATACGCAGTATTTT.

The J gene is TRBJ2-7, the V gene TRBV28; D perhaps matches TRBD1 (7 bases). The CDR3 totals 13 residues. The germline CDR1 and CDR2 sequences are MDHEN and SYDVKM. V lost 5 bases and J lost 7, with 15 bases in between. This CDR3 reads CASSDRDWREQYF. The CDR3 nucleotides read TGTGCCAGCAGTGACAGGGACTGGCGTGAGCAGTACTTC.

The rearrangement links TRBV15 to TRBJ1-5, with D maybe TRBD1 (6 bases). This CDR3 has 15 amino acids. CDR1 LNHNV and CDR2 YYDKDF come from the germline V gene (reference sequence). V shed 3 bases and J shed 2 bases, with 11 bases lying between them. The CDR3, as DNA: TGTGCCACCAGCAGCTATGCAGGGGGCAATCAGCCCCAGCATTTT. Its protein product is CATSSYAGGNQPQHF.

The CDR3 nucleotides are TGTGCCAGCAGCCTGACAGGGCGAACCTATAATTCACCCCTCCACTTT. This encodes CASSLTGRTYNSPLHF. The rearrangement uses TRBV2 and TRBJ1-6; 7 nucleotides agree with TRBD1. The CDR3 runs 16 residues. V lost 6 bases and J lost 2; bases outside the gene matches: 7. Germline V CDR1 and CDR2: SNHLY, FYNNEI.

The chain has TRBV19 and TRBJ2-1, with 7 bases lining up with TRBD2. The CDR3 has 18 amino acids. Germline CDR1 is LNHDA and CDR2 is SQIVND (reference sequence). J lost 4 bases, V lost 5 bases, and 17 bases had no gene match. The chain's CDR3 is CASSSPAESGVRYNEQFF. The DNA for the CDR3 is TGTGCCAGTAGTTCCCCAGCGGAGAGCGGGGTTCGTTACAATGAGCAGTTCTTC.